The sequence of this TCR beta chain was determined in a study of shared clonotypes between healthy human individuals. Across the whole study: Donors, aged 18 to 49, were a couple of women and a few men. Study-wide points: Sharing of clonotypes among donors was expected to vary with sequencing depth. Non-shared clonotypes showed lower generation probabilities than clonotypes common to all four donors.

Assay: immunoSEQ multiplex PCR; the TCRdb copy retains only in-frame clones and omits some. The sample lists some 700,000 clones; less than 95% were seen once. This CDR3 region has 13 residues. Trimming took 1 base from V and 2 from J, leaving 6 bases between them. Germline CDR1 SEHNR, CDR2 FQNEAQ (reference sequence). Notes on this clone: The target antigen is unknown.

Adults of Caucasian background living in Nashville, Tennessee made up all donors. The chain couples TRBV7-9 to TRBJ2-7, with D unresolved. Sequencing was done on a sample of memory CD8+ T cells from PBMCs. Sample subset: CD45RO+ cells pooled with CCR7-negative TemRA cells. The TCR comes from a man between 18 and 29 years old in good health. Some clones in this sample may be carry-over from other donors' samples. CDR3 protein: CASSLGTTYEQYF. The CDR3 DNA follows: TGTGCCAGCAGCTTAGGTACTACCTACGAGCAGTACTTC.